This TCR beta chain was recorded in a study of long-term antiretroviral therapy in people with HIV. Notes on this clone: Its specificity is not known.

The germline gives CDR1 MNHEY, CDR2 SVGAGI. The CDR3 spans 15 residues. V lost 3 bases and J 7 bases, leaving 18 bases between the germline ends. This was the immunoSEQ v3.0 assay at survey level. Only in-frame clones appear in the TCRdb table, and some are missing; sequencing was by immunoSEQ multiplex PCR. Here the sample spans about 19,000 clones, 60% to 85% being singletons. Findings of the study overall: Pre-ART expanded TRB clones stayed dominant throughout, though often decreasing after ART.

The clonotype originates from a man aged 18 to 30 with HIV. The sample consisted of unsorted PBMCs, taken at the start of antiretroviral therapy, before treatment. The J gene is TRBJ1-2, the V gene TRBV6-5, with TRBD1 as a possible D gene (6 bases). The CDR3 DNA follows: TGTGCCAGCAGTTATGGGGGCTCCAGCGGGTCTGGCTACACCTTC. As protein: CASSYGGSSGSGYTF.